The rows below give T cell receptor beta chains drawn from one sample of a study of blood T cell repertoires in COVID-19. Here immunoSEQ multiplex PCR was the method, and the copy in TCRdb shows in-frame clones only, minus some. Of roughly 240,000 clones detected, 65% to 90% appear once; the ten largest clones hold 2% to 2.5%. The sequenced sample consisted of peripheral blood. These receptors all come from a man aged 35-49 years who had recovered from COVID-19. Both conserved end residues are part of each CDR3. D genes are given only for firm matches. Not every row has a clone size; where given, it reads once, few, many or a size class.

TGTGCCAGCAGACAAAAAACGACGGGACTCGGGAAAGCTTTCTTT	CASRQKTTGLGKAFF	NA	NA	TRBV7-8	TRBJ1-1
TGTGCCAGCAGCTTAGCCGATAGTCCCCAGCCCCAGCATTTT	CASSLADSPQPQHF	NA	NA	TRBV7-8	TRBJ1-5
TGCGCCAGCAGCCCTCGGCGGGCGGGGGGGGCATACGAGCAGTACTTC	CASSPRRAGGAYEQYF	NA	TRBD2	TRBV5-1	TRBJ2-7
TGTGCCAGCTCACCTAGCCCATCCCTAGATACGCAGTATTTT	CASSPSPSLDTQYF	NA	NA	TRBV18	TRBJ2-3
TGTGCCAGCAGCCAAGTTTATCAGGGCGGCTATGGCTACACCTTC	CASSQVYQGGYGYTF	NA	NA	TRBV7-2	TRBJ1-2
TGTGCCAGCAGCCTCGAAGGGGGTACGCAGTATTTT	CASSLEGGTQYF	NA	NA	TRBV7-2	TRBJ2-3
TGCGCCAGTAATTTAGCGGGAGGGGACTACAATGAGCAGTTCTTC	CASNLAGGDYNEQFF	NA	TRBD2	TRBV5-1	TRBJ2-1
TGTGCCAGCAGTGAGGGGCTAGCGGAAACAGATACGCAGTATTTT	CASSEGLAETDTQYF	NA	TRBD2	TRBV2	TRBJ2-3
TGCGCCAGCAGCTTTACACCGGGCCCCGAGGGGAACACCGGGGAGCTGTTTTTT	CASSFTPGPEGNTGELFF	NA	NA	TRBV5-1	TRBJ2-2
TGTGCCAGCAGTTACGCCGGGTACAATGAGCAGTTCTTC	CASSYAGYNEQFF	NA	NA	TRBV6-5	TRBJ2-1
TGTGCCAGCAGGGGCTTGAACACCGGGGAGCTGTTTTTT	CASRGLNTGELFF	NA	NA	TRBV27	TRBJ2-2
TGTGCCAGCCGGGACTTCTACAGGATGGGTGAGCAGTTCTTC	CASRDFYRMGEQFF	NA	NA	TRBV7-2	TRBJ2-1
TGTGCCAGCAGCCTAAACACTGAAGCTTTCTTT	CASSLNTEAFF	NA	NA	TRBV5-6	TRBJ1-1
TGTGCCAGTAGTCACGACCCGGGAAAGGCCTACGAGCAGTACTTC	CASSHDPGKAYEQYF	NA	NA	TRBV19	TRBJ2-7
TGCGCCAGCAGCAGCGGGACTTACAATGAGCAGTTCTTC	CASSSGTYNEQFF	NA	TRBD2	TRBV5-1	TRBJ2-1
TGTGCCAGCAGTGCGACAGGGATTAACTATGGCTACACCTTC	CASSATGINYGYTF	NA	TRBD1	TRBV9	TRBJ1-2
TGCGCCAGCAGCTTAGGACTAGCGGCTAGCACAGATACGCAGTATTTT	CASSLGLAASTDTQYF	NA	TRBD2	TRBV5-1	TRBJ2-3
TGTGCCAGCAGCTTGGTCGCTAGCGGGAGTTCAGATACGCAGTATTTT	CASSLVASGSSDTQYF	NA	TRBD2	TRBV5-4	TRBJ2-3
TGTGCCAGCAGTCAAGGCCTAGCGGGCGCGAACACCGGGGAGCTGTTTTTT	CASSQGLAGANTGELFF	once	TRBD2	TRBV7-6	TRBJ2-2
TGTGCCAGCAGTGCTTACCGGGACAGGGGACCAGCGTCTCGTAGGCCCCAGCATTTT	CASSAYRDRGPASRRPQHF	few	TRBD1	TRBV6-1	TRBJ1-5
TGCGCCAGCAGCTTGCTGGGAGGGCCCGTAGAGACCCAGTACTTC	CASSLLGGPVETQYF	NA	TRBD2	TRBV5-1	TRBJ2-5
TGCGCCAGCAGCTTGGGAACCGGTAATAATTCACCCCTCCACTTT	CASSLGTGNNSPLHF	NA	NA	TRBV5-1	TRBJ1-6
TGTGCCAGCAGTCCCCGACTAGCAAGCGAGCAGTACTTC	CASSPRLASEQYF	NA	TRBD2	TRBV12-3/TRBV12-4	TRBJ2-7
TGTGCCAGCAGCCGTATGGGACAGGTATACGAGCAGTACTTC	CASSRMGQVYEQYF	few	TRBD1	TRBV7-2	TRBJ2-7
TGTGCCAGCAGCTTGGGCGGGGGGGAAGAGACCCAGTACTTC	CASSLGGGEETQYF	few	TRBD2	TRBV5-4	TRBJ2-5
TGTGCCAGCAGCCCAGGACTAAGCGGGAGGGCCTGGGGGGAGCAGTACTTC	CASSPGLSGRAWGEQYF	NA	TRBD2	TRBV3-1/TRBV3-2	TRBJ2-7
TGTGCCAGCAGCTTAGATATGTACGAGCAGTACTTC	CASSLDMYEQYF	NA	NA	TRBV11-2	TRBJ2-7
TGTGCCTCGACAACAGGGGGCGCTGTCTATGGCTACACCTTC	CASTTGGAVYGYTF	NA	TRBD1	TRBV10-3	TRBJ1-2
TGTGCCAGCAGTTTATCGACTGGGTACGAGCAGTACTTC	CASSLSTGYEQYF	few	NA	TRBV27	TRBJ2-7
TGTGCCTGGGGAGAACGGGCAGGGGGGGCTTTCTTT	CAWGERAGGAFF	NA	TRBD1	TRBV30	TRBJ1-1
TGTGCCACCAGCAGAGGGAGGCAGCCCCAGCATTTT	CATSRGRQPQHF	NA	NA	TRBV15	TRBJ1-5
TGTGCCAGTAGTACATACAGGGTGAGCACTGAAGCTTTCTTT	CASSTYRVSTEAFF	few	NA	TRBV19	TRBJ1-1
TGTGCCAGCACCACTAGAATCCAGCGGGGGCTGAACACCGGGGAGCTGTTTTTT	CASTTRIQRGLNTGELFF	NA	TRBD2	TRBV27	TRBJ2-2
TGTGCCAGCTCACCATCCCGGGAGGGCTACGAGCAGTACTTC	CASSPSREGYEQYF	NA	TRBD2	TRBV18	TRBJ2-7
TGTGCCAGCTCGTCGGCTAGCGGGGCAAACAATGAGCAGTTCTTC	CASSSASGANNEQFF	NA	TRBD2	TRBV18	TRBJ2-1
TGCGCCAGCAGCTTGAATGGGGCCGGCTACGAGCAGTACTTC	CASSLNGAGYEQYF	NA	NA	TRBV5-1	TRBJ2-7
TGCGCCAGCAGCGACCCAGGGGGAGGTGAAAAACTGTTTTTT	CASSDPGGGEKLFF	NA	TRBD1	TRBV5-1	TRBJ1-4
TGTGCCAGCAGCCCCGCCACTCGGTCCTATAATTCACCCCTCCACTTT	CASSPATRSYNSPLHF	NA	NA	TRBV6-6	TRBJ1-6
TGTGCCTGGAGTGTGAAATCCTCGTCTAGCGCCGGGGAGCTGTTTTTT	CAWSVKSSSSAGELFF	NA	NA	TRBV30	TRBJ2-2
TGTGCCAGCAGCTTAGTGTGGACAGGTAATCCCTACGAGCAGTACTTC	CASSLVWTGNPYEQYF	NA	TRBD1	TRBV7-9	TRBJ2-7
TGTGCCTGGAGTGGGACTAGCGAGCACCAAGAGACCCAGTACTTC	CAWSGTSEHQETQYF	NA	TRBD2	TRBV30	TRBJ2-5
TGTGCCAGCAGCTTAGAAAGCGGGGGGGATCGCGAGCAGTACTTC	CASSLESGGDREQYF	NA	TRBD2	TRBV7-2	TRBJ2-7
TGTGCCAGCAGTTTAACAGCCACCTACGAGCAGTACTTC	CASSLTATYEQYF	NA	NA	TRBV12-3/TRBV12-4	TRBJ2-7